The text below deals with one TCR beta chain. Its matching antigen is unknown. Germline V gene data show CDR1 as SGHDT and CDR2 as YYEEEE. V was clipped by 0 bases and J by 9 bases, with 7 bases between them. This CDR3 has 12 residues. These data are taken from a study of monozygotic twins with cystic fibrosis. Findings and limits, study-wide: Unrelated CF individuals shared fewer identical clonotypes than monozygotic CF twins.

Profiled with immunoSEQ multiplex PCR; TCRdb holds only in-frame clones, not every one. This sample yields about 29,000 clones, of which around four fifths are seen a single time; approximately 0.88% belongs to the top ten. The rearrangement uses TRBV5-6 and TRBJ1-5, with unresolved D. This TCR derives from a girl aged 2-10 years with cystic fibrosis. The sample consisted of blood. The CDR3 spells CASSLGRGPQHF. The DNA for the CDR3 is TGTGCCAGCAGCTTGGGGCGGGGGCCCCAGCATTTT.